Described below is a single TCR beta chain sequence and its context. The study ran its PCR with 60 Vbeta and 13 Jbeta primers. Data came from immunoSEQ multiplex PCR; TCRdb stores just in-frame clones and leaves some out. Of some 200,000 clones in the sample, approximately 80% were seen once. This entry belongs to a study of cytomegalovirus exposure and HLA in healthy donors. V lost 5 bases and J lost 13; bases outside the gene matches: 11. The germline gives CDR1 GTSNPN, CDR2 SVGIG (reference sequence). The CDR3 sequence is 13 residues long. This clonotype was obtained from a woman aged 25-40 years in good health and CMV-seronegative. Sequencing input: PBMCs. The V and J genes are TRBV30 and TRBJ1-2, with TRBD1 identical over 12 bases. CDR3 DNA: TGTGCCTGGGTGGGGACAGGGGGCGCGGAGGGCACCTTC. Translated, it gives CAWVGTGGAEGTF.